This TCR beta chain was documented in a study of glioma-infiltrating T cells. TCR alpha and beta CDR3 regions were amplified from RNA using iRepertoire nested multiplex PCR. TCRdb independently ran MiXCR on the multiplex PCR reads; one entry per CDR3 protein. The sample consists of 300,000 to 400,000 distinct CDR3 sequences, roughly two fifths of them appearing once. The V end lost 8 bases, the J end lost 3 bases, and 14 bases lay between the germline ends. The CDR3 length is 14 residues. Germline V gene lookup returns CDR1 MDHEN and CDR2 SYDVKM. About this clonotype: A much larger clone is a single base away; this may be a read error. No conserved phenylalanine or tryptophan is present at the end of the CDR3, so a read error is the likely explanation.

The TCR sequence derives from a human donor with low-grade glioma or glioblastoma, undergoing nonglioma brain surgery, or in good health (not recorded which). Sequencing was done on a sample of glioma tissue, nonneoplastic brain tissue, or PBMCs (not recorded which). The chain is built from TRBV28 and TRBJ1-5; D might be TRBD1 (6 bases). In nucleotides, the CDR3 is TGTGCCAGCGGGAGCACAGGGACCAATCAGCCCCAGCATCTT. Protein: CASGSTGTNQPQHL.